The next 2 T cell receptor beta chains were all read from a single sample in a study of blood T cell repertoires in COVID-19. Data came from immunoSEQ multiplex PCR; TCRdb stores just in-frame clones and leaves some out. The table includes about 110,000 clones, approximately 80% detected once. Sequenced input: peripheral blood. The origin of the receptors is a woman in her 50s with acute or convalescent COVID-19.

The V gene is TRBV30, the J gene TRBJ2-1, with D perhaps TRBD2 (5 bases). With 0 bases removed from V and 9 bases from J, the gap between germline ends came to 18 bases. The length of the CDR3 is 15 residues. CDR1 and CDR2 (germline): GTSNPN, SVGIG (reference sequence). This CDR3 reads CAWSVLAGQLSEQFF. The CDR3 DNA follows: TGTGCCTGGAGTGTGCTGGCGGGCCAACTCAGTGAGCAGTTCTTC.

CDR3 nucleotides: TGTGCCATCAGTGCGCAGGGGGCCGATGGTCAGCCCCAGCATTTT. It specifies CAISAQGADGQPQHF. The J gene is TRBJ1-5, the V gene TRBV10-3, with 8 positions matching TRBD1. After removal of 4 bases from V and 6 bases from J, the junction contained 8 bases not matched to a gene. The V gene's germline CDR1 is ENHRY and CDR2 SYGVKD. The CDR3 runs 15 residues.